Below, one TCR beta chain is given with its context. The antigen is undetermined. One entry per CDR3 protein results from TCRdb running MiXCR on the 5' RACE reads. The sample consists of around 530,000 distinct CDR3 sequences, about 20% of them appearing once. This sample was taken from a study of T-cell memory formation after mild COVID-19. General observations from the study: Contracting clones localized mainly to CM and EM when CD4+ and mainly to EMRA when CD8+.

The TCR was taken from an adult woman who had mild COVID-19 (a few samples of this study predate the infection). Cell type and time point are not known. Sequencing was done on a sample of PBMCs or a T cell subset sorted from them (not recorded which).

Here the CDR3 DNA reads TGTGCCAGCAGTTTGGGCATTCAGTACTTC. Translating gives CASSLGIQYF. This chain joins TRBV2 and TRBJ2-4; D is uncertain. V was pared by 5 bases and J by 9 bases, with 5 bases between. The CDR3 length is 10 residues. Germline-derived CDR1 and CDR2 are SNHLY and FYNNEI.